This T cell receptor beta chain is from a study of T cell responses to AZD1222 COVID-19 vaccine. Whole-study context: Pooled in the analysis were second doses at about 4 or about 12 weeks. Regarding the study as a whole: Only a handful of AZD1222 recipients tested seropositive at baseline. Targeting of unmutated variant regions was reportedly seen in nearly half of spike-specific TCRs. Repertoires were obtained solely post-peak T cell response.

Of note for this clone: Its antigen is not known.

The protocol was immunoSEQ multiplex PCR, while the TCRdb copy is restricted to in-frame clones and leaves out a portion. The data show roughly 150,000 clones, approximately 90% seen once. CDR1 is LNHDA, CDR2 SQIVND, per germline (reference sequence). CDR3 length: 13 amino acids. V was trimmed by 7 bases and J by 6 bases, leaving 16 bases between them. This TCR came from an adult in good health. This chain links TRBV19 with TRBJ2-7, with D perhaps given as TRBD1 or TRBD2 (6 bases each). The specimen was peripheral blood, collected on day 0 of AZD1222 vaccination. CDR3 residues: CASTLGGGGEQYF. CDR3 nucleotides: TGTGCCAGTACCCTCGGTGGAGGGGGCGAGCAGTACTTC.